These 31 T cell receptor beta chains came from one sample sequenced in a study of blood T cell repertoires in COVID-19. Using immunoSEQ multiplex PCR, the repertoire was profiled, and TCRdb retains in-frame clones only, with some absent. The sample comprises approximately 190,000 clones, 80% to 85% of which are singletons, and more than 4.5% rests with the top ten. The material sequenced was peripheral blood. The source is a woman under 40 with acute or convalescent COVID-19.

The DNA for the CDR3 is TGTGCCAGCAGAGCAGGGTTTAGCACTGAAGCTTTCTTT. This sequence encodes CASRAGFSTEAFF. The V and J genes are TRBV2 and TRBJ1-1; TRBD1 is a possible D gene (5 bases). Between the trimmed V and J ends, which lost 6 bases and 4 bases, there was a span of 12 bases. The CDR3 is 13 residues long. Germline CDR1 SNHLY, CDR2 FYNNEI.

The rearrangement links TRBV24-1 to TRBJ1-2, with TRBD1 matching over 7 bases. Per germline, CDR1 KGHDR and CDR2 SFDVKD. The CDR3 runs to 16 residues. V was pared by 5 bases and J by 0 bases, with 8 bases of the junction left unmatched. The chain's CDR3 is CATSGGRGKANYGYTF. The CDR3 nucleotides read TGTGCCACCAGTGGGGGCAGGGGGAAGGCTAACTATGGCTACACCTTC.

The CDR3 loop is CASSFGGAGANVLTF. In DNA, the CDR3 is TGTGCCAGCAGTTTCGGGGGGGCTGGGGCCAACGTCCTGACTTTC. J is TRBJ2-6 and V is TRBV6-5; 8 nucleotides agree with TRBD2. With V trimmed by 4 bases and J by 2 bases, 1 base remained unmatched. Germline V gene sequence: CDR1 MNHEY, CDR2 SVGAGI. CDR3 size: 15 residues.

The chain has TRBV19 and TRBJ2-2; TRBD2 aligns across 8 bases. The CDR3 loop spans 18 amino acids. J was trimmed by 0 bases and V by 0 bases; bases with no gene match: 6. Looked up from germline, CDR1 is LNHDA and CDR2 is SQIVND (reference sequence). For the CDR3, the DNA is TGTGCCAGTAGTATAGATCCGGGGGGGTCAGCGAACACCGGGGAGCTGTTTTTT. Translating gives CASSIDPGGSANTGELFF.

This clone was counted a few times. The chain carries TRBV4-3 and TRBJ1-4, with 7 bases fitting TRBD1. This CDR3 is built from 17 residues. The trim removed 0 bases at V and 7 bases at J, leaving 11 bases unmatched. Looked up from germline, CDR1 is LGHNA and CDR2 is YSLEER. CDR3 region: CASSQELATGLGEKLFF. The CDR3 nucleotides are TGCGCCAGCAGCCAAGAGTTGGCGACAGGGCTTGGTGAAAAACTGTTTTTT.

The J gene is TRBJ1-1, the V gene TRBV28; D not resolved. Germline loops: CDR1 MDHEN, CDR2 SYDVKM. V dropped 6 bases and J dropped 5 bases, with 7 bases sitting between them. The CDR3 runs to 11 residues. In DNA, the CDR3 is TGTGCCAGCAGGGTTAGTACTGAAGCTTTCTTT. Its protein is CASRVSTEAFF.

The genes are TRBV28 and TRBJ1-2; 8 bases match TRBD1. V was clipped by 1 base and J by 7 bases; unmatched bases: 2. The germline gives CDR1 MDHEN, CDR2 SYDVKM. The CDR3 sequence is 13 residues long. The CDR3 sequence is CASSLYTGGGYTF. CDR3 DNA sequence: TGTGCCAGCAGTTTATATACAGGGGGTGGCTACACCTTC.

This sequence joins TRBV29-1 and TRBJ1-1; D might be TRBD1 (5 bases). CDR3 length equals 14 residues. Trimming removed 5 bases at V and 7 bases at J, with 20 bases between. CDR1 SQVTM and CDR2 ANQGSEA come from the germline V gene. CDR3 nucleotides: TGCAGCGTTTATCTATTCCTTCAGGGCGGTGAAGCTTTCTTT. It codes for CSVYLFLQGGEAFF.

The V call is TRBV30, the J call TRBJ1-3; D ambiguous. The length of the CDR3 is 15 residues. Germline lookup yields CDR1 GTSNPN and CDR2 SVGIG (reference sequence). V was cut by 3 bases and J by 0 bases, with 12 bases left in between. CDR3 residues: CAWSARRGSGNTIYF. CDR3 nucleotides: TGTGCCTGGAGCGCCAGACGCGGCTCTGGAAACACCATATATTTT.

The V and J genes are TRBV6-4 and TRBJ2-2, with TRBD1 identical over 7 bases. Germline loops: CDR1 MRHNA, CDR2 SNTAGT. This CDR3 comprises 15 residues. V gave up 3 bases and J gave up 2 bases; unmatched junction bases: 3. In DNA, the CDR3 is TGTGCCAGCAGTGAGGGGACAGTAAACACCGGGGAGCTGTTTTTT. Protein product: CASSEGTVNTGELFF.

This chain links TRBV19 with TRBJ1-5; D unclear. The germline V gene has CDR1 LNHDA and CDR2 SQIVND (reference sequence). The CDR3 has 16 amino acids. The ends were cut back, 3 bases at V and 5 bases at J, with 17 bases in the middle. CDR3 sequence: CASSMQSGRIDQPQHF. In DNA form, the CDR3 reads TGTGCCAGTAGTATGCAGTCCGGGAGGATTGATCAGCCCCAGCATTTT.

V and J are TRBV2 and TRBJ1-2, with D possibly matching TRBD1 (6 bases). Germline V CDR1 and CDR2: SNHLY, FYNNEI. Trimming left V 8 bases short and J 3 bases short, with 19 bases between. The CDR3 consists of 15 residues. The CDR3 sequence: CASPGGPPSDYGYTF. The CDR3 DNA reads as TGTGCCAGCCCGGGGGGGCCCCCCAGTGACTATGGCTACACCTTC.

This clone was counted only a few times. The V gene is TRBV2, the J gene TRBJ2-5; maybe TRBD1 (5 bases). Trimming removed 4 bases from V and 4 bases from J, with 16 bases in between. The CDR3 is 15 amino acids. The germline CDR1 and CDR2 sequences are SNHLY and FYNNEI. CDR3 amino acids: CASSGWQGKGETQYF. CDR3 in DNA: TGTGCCAGCAGTGGCTGGCAGGGCAAGGGAGAGACCCAGTACTTC. The full variable domain, rest sourced from reference TRBV2 and TRBJ2-5, is EPEVTQTPSHQVTQMGQEVILRCVPISNHLYFYWYRQILGQKVEFLVSFYNNEISEKSEIFDDQFSVERPDGSNFTLKIRSTKLEDSAMYFCASSGWQGKGETQYFGPGTRLLVL.

This clone was counted once. This chain joins TRBV6-5 and TRBJ1-2; D possibly corresponds to TRBD1 (6 bases). This CDR3 region has 15 residues. V was trimmed by 2 bases and J by 5 bases, leaving 15 bases between them. Germline V gives CDR1 MNHEY, CDR2 SVGAGI. The CDR3 region is CASSYDGTPTYGYTF. CDR3 nucleotides: TGTGCCAGCAGTTACGACGGGACACCGACTTATGGCTACACCTTC.

The J gene is TRBJ1-4, the V gene TRBV13; 8 nucleotides align to TRBD1. Germline trimming cut 2 bases from V and 8 bases from J; bases unmatched to any gene: 7. The CDR3 has 15 residues. The germline V gene encodes CDR1 PRHDT and CDR2 FYEKMQ (reference sequence). The CDR3 region has the DNA TGTGCCAGCAGCTTACGGACAGGGATAGAGGAAAAACTGTTTTTT. Its translation: CASSLRTGIEEKLFF. Drawing the rest from reference TRBV13 and TRBJ1-4, the complete variable domain is AAGVIQSPRHLIKEKRETATLKCYPIPRHDTVYWYQQGPGQDPQFLISFYEKMQSDKGSIPDRFSAQQFSDYHSELNMSSLELGDSALYFCASSLRTGIEEKLFFGSGTQLSVL.

V usage is TRBV11-3 and J usage is TRBJ2-3; 9 bases align to TRBD2. Unmatched junction bases numbered 5, after V lost 1 base and J lost 6 bases. Germline lookup yields CDR1 SGHNT and CDR2 YENEEA. CDR3 length: 15 residues. The CDR3 DNA reads TGTGCCAGCAGCTTAGGGGAGCGGGAGGAGGATACGCAGTATTTT. It is translated as CASSLGEREEDTQYF.

V usage is TRBV6-2 or TRBV6-3 and J usage is TRBJ2-7; 9 nucleotides line up with TRBD2. CDR3 length: 13 amino acids. Looked up from germline, CDR1 is MNHEY and CDR2 is SVGEGT. V lost 5 bases, J lost 7 bases, and 6 bases stayed unmatched. The CDR3 DNA reads as TGTGCCAGCAGTCTGAATCTAGCGGGAGAGCAGTACTTC. It codes for CASSLNLAGEQYF.

V gene TRBV30 combines with J gene TRBJ1-6; no firm D call. The CDR3 totals 12 residues. CDR1 is GTSNPN, CDR2 SVGIG, per germline (reference sequence). V was cut by 4 bases and J by 10 bases, with 11 bases left in between. The CDR3 loop reads CAWTQRRSPLHF. The CDR3 DNA follows: TGTGCCTGGACCCAACGCAGGTCACCCCTCCACTTT.

The chain joins TRBV9 to TRBJ2-3, with 7 bases fitting TRBD2. The J segment lost 4 bases and the V segment lost 0 bases, leaving 5 bases of the junction unmatched. This CDR3 contains 15 residues. Per germline, CDR1 SGDLS and CDR2 YYNGEE. CDR3 DNA sequence: TGTGCCAGCAGCGTAGCGGGGGGTAGCGCAGATACGCAGTATTTT. Translation: CASSVAGGSADTQYF.

The chain recombines TRBV5-6 with TRBJ1-2; 8 bases align to TRBD1. There are 14 residues in the CDR3. The junction had 9 bases not matched to a gene; V was cut back by 6 bases and J by 5 bases. Germline V CDR1 and CDR2: SGHDT, YYEEEE. This CDR3 is CASTMDRAGYGYTF. The CDR3 nucleotides read TGTGCCAGCACCATGGACAGGGCAGGATATGGCTACACCTTC.

This sequence joins TRBV12-3 or TRBV12-4 and TRBJ1-2; D uncertain. V was pared by 6 bases and J by 3 bases, with 11 bases between. CDR3 length: 13 amino acids. CDR3 sequence: CASSPFGDYGYTF. The CDR3 region has the DNA TGTGCCAGCAGCCCCTTCGGGGACTATGGCTACACCTTC.

A single count supports this clone. The chain carries TRBV7-6 and TRBJ2-1, with D perhaps TRBD2 (6 bases). V lost 1 base, J lost 10 bases, and 29 bases lay in between. Per the germline V gene, CDR1 is SGHVS and CDR2 is FNYEAQ. CDR3 length: 19 residues. CDR3 nucleotide sequence: TGTGCCAGCAGCTTAGTTCGCTCTGCGGAGCGCGGGATGCGAGGGGAGCAGTTCTTC. It is translated as CASSLVRSAERGMRGEQFF.

The CDR3 is CASVKAGGYNEQFF. CDR3 sequence (DNA): TGTGCTAGTGTCAAGGCGGGAGGATACAATGAGCAGTTCTTC. The J gene is TRBJ2-1, the V gene TRBV12-5; TRBD2 agrees at 8 bases. The length of the CDR3 is 14 residues. Germline V gene data show CDR1 as LGHNT and CDR2 as FRNRAP. V dropped 7 bases and J dropped 4; count of bases not matched to a gene: 6. Based on the CDR3 plus reference TRBV12-5 and TRBJ2-1, the full variable domain is DARVTQTPRHKVTEMGQEVTMRCQPILGHNTVFWYRQTMMQGLELLAYFRNRAPLDDSGMPKDRFSAEMPDATLATLKIQPSEPRDSAVYFCASVKAGGYNEQFFGPGTRLTVL.

The rearrangement links TRBV2 to TRBJ1-5; D unclear. V lost 11 bases and J lost 0, with 17 bases in between. CDR1 and CDR2 from the germline V gene are SNHLY and FYNNEI. The CDR3 has 15 residues. This CDR3 is CAVKESVDSNQPQHF. In DNA, the CDR3 is TGTGCCGTCAAGGAGTCGGTCGATAGCAATCAGCCCCAGCATTTT.

This sequence joins TRBV28 and TRBJ1-2; no definite D call. There are 15 residues in the CDR3. Between the trimmed V and J ends, which lost 5 bases and 7 bases, there was a span of 20 bases. The germline V gene has CDR1 MDHEN and CDR2 SYDVKM. This CDR3 reads CASSTGSWRSSGYTF. CDR3 nucleotide sequence: TGTGCCAGCAGTACCGGGTCATGGAGGTCCTCTGGCTACACCTTC.

CDR3 amino acids: CASSLRETTDTQYF. Here the CDR3 DNA reads TGCGCCAGCAGCTTGCGGGAGACCACAGATACGCAGTATTTT. The V gene is TRBV4-3, the J gene TRBJ2-3, with 7 bases matching TRBD2. The CDR3 extends over 14 amino acids. Germline lookup yields CDR1 LGHNA and CDR2 YSLEER. J lost 2 bases, V lost 5 bases, and 4 bases had no gene match.

The V and J genes are TRBV11-2 and TRBJ1-6; 7 bases align to TRBD1. With 2 bases clipped from V and 7 bases from J, the junction kept 2 bases outside the gene matches. Germline V gives CDR1 SGHAT, CDR2 FQNNGV. The CDR3 covers 14 residues. CDR3 nucleotide sequence: TGTGCCAGCAGCTTAAACAGGGGAAATTCACCCCTCCACTTT. It specifies CASSLNRGNSPLHF.

J is TRBJ1-1 and V is TRBV7-2; tentatively, D is TRBD1 (5 bases). V was trimmed by 1 base and J by 4 bases, leaving 22 bases between them. Germline lookup yields CDR1 SGHTA and CDR2 FQGNSA. This CDR3 is built from 18 residues. DNA of the CDR3: TGTGCCAGCAGCTTAGATCCCCCCCGTCCAGGGCGGACCACTGAAGCTTTCTTT. Translation: CASSLDPPRPGRTTEAFF.

This chain uses TRBV3-1 (or the pseudogene TRBV3-2) with TRBJ1-2; 7 bases agree with TRBD1. CDR1 and CDR2 (germline): LGHDT, YNNKEL (reference sequence). This CDR3 region has 15 residues. V was clipped by 4 bases and J by 4 bases; unmatched bases: 9. CDR3 coding DNA: TGTGCCAGCAGCCCCCCAGGACAGGCGGGCTATGGCTACACCTTC. It yields the protein CASSPPGQAGYGYTF.

V is TRBV19 and J is TRBJ2-2; a possible D gene is TRBD2 (6 bases). V lost 3 bases, J lost 8 bases, and 13 bases lay in between. Looked up from germline, CDR1 is LNHDA and CDR2 is SQIVND (reference sequence). The length of the CDR3 is 14 residues. CDR3 in amino acids: CASSMLAGSGELFF. CDR3 coding DNA: TGTGCCAGTAGTATGTTGGCGGGGTCGGGGGAGCTGTTTTTT.

The V call is TRBV5-4, the J call TRBJ1-2; TRBD1 aligns across 11 bases. Trimming removed 2 bases from V and 5 bases from J; junction bases left unmatched: 5. The CDR3 consists of 15 residues. Per germline, CDR1 SGHNT and CDR2 YYREEE (reference sequence). The CDR3 reads CASSFYGTGGYGYTF. In DNA form, the CDR3 reads TGTGCCAGCAGCTTCTACGGGACAGGGGGATATGGCTACACCTTC.